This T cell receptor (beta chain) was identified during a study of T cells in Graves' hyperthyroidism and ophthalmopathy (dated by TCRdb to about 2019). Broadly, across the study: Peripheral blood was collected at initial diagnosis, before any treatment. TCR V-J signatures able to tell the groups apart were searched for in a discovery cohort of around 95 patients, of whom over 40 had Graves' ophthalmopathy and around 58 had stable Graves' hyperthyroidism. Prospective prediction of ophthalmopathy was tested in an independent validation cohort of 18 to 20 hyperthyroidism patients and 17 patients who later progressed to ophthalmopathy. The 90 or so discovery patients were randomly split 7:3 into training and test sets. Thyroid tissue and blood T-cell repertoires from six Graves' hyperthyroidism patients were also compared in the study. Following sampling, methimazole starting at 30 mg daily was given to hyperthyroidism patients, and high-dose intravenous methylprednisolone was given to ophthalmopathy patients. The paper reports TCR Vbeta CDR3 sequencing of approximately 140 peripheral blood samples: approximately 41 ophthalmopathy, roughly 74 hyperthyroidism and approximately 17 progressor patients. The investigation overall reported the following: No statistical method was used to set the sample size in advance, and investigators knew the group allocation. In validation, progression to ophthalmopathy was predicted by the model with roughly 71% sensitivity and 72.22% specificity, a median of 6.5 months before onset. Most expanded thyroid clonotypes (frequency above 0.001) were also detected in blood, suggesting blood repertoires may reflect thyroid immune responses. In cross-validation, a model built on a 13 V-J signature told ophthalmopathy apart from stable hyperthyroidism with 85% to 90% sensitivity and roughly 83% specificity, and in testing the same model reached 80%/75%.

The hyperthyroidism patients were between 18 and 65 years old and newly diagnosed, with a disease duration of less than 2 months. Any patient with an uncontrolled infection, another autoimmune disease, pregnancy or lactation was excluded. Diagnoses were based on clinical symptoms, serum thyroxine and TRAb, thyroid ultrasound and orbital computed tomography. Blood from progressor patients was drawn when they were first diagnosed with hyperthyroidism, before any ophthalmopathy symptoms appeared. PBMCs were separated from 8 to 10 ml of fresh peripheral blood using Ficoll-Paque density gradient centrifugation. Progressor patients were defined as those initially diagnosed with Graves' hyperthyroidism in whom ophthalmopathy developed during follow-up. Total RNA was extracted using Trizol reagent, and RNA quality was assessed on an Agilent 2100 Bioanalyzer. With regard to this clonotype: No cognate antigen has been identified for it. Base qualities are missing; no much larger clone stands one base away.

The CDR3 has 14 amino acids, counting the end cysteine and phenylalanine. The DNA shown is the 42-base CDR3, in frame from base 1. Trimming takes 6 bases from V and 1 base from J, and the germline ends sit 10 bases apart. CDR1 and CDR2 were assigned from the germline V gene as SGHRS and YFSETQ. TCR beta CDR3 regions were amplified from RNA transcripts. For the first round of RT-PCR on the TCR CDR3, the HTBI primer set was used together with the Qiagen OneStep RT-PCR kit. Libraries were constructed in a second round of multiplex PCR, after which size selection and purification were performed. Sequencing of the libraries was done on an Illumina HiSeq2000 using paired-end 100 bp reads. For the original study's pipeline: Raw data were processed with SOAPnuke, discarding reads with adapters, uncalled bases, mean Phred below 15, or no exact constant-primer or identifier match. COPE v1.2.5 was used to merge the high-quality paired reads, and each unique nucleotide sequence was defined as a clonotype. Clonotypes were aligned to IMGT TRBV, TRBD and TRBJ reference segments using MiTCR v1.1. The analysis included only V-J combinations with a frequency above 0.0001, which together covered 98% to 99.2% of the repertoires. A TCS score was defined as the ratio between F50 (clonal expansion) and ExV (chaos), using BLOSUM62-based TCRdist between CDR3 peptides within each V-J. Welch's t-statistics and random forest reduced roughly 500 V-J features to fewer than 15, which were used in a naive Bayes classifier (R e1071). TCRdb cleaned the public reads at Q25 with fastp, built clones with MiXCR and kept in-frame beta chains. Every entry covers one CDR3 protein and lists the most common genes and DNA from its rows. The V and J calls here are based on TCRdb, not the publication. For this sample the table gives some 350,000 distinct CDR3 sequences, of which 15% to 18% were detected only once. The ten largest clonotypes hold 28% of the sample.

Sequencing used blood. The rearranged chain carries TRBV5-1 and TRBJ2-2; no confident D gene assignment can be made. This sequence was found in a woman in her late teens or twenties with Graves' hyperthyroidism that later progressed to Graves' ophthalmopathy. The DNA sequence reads TGCGCCAGCAACGAAGCAGGGAACACCGGGGAGCTGTTTTTT. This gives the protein CASNEAGNTGELFF.